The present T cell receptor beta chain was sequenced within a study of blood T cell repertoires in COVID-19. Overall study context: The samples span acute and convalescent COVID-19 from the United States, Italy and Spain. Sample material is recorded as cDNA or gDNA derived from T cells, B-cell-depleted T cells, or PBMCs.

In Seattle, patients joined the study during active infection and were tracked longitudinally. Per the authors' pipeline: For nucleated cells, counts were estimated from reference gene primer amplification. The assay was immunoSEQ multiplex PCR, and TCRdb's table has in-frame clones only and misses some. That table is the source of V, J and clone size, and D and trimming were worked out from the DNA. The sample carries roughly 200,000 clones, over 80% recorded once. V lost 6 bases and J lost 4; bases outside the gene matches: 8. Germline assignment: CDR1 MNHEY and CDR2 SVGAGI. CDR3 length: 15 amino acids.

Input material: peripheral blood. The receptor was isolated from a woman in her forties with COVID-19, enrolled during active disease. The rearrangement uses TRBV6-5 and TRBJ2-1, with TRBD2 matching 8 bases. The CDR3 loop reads CASRETSADYNEQFF. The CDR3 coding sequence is TGTGCCAGCAGGGAGACTAGCGCTGATTACAATGAGCAGTTCTTC.